This is a list of T cell receptor beta chains from one sample in a study of T cell responses to AZD1222 COVID-19 vaccine. Method: immunoSEQ multiplex PCR; TCRdb's copy keeps in-frame clones and lacks some. The sample carries 90,000 to 150,000 clones, around 90% recorded once. Here the sequenced sample was peripheral blood, taken on day 0 of AZD1222 vaccination. The receptors stem from an adult in good health. The CDR3 runs from the conserved cysteine through the conserved F or W. D genes are given only for firm matches. Expanded clones get a size class; other rows say once, few or many, or leave the size out.

>TRBJ2-2|TRBV5-6|NA|NA
TGTGCCAGCCGCGAAGGTTCTAGTTTAATGGGGCTGTTTTTT
CASREGSSLMGLFF
>TRBJ2-6|TRBV30|once|TRBD1
TGTGCCTGGAGTCGGGACAGAGGCTCCAGGGGGGCCAACGTCCTGACTTTC
CAWSRDRGSRGANVLTF
>TRBJ2-3|TRBV15|NA|NA
TGTGCCACCAGCAGAGATCCGGGGGCCTTTAGAGTTGCAGATACGCAGTATTTT
CATSRDPGAFRVADTQYF
>TRBJ2-1|TRBV11-2|NA|NA
TGTGCCAGCAGCATTGACGCAGGGGTCGTCAATGAGCAGTTCTTC
CASSIDAGVVNEQFF
>TRBJ2-3|TRBV18|NA|NA
TGTGCCAGCTCACCCGAAAGGTCGGATACGCAGTATTTT
CASSPERSDTQYF
>TRBJ2-2|TRBV7-3|NA|NA
TGTGCCAGCAGCTTAGGGCCCCGGGCCGGGGAGCTGTTTTTT
CASSLGPRAGELFF
>TRBJ2-3|TRBV2|NA|TRBD2
TGTGCCAGCAGGACGAGCGGGGGGGTAACAGATACGCAGTATTTT
CASRTSGGVTDTQYF
>TRBJ1-2|TRBV30|NA|TRBD1
TGTGCCTGGAGTGTAAACAGGGGTAGTGGCTACACCTTC
CAWSVNRGSGYTF
>TRBJ2-3|TRBV6-2/TRBV6-3|NA|NA
TGTGCCAGCAGTTACAGAGTTAGGCAGCGCACAGATACGCAGTATTTT
CASSYRVRQRTDTQYF
>TRBJ2-7|TRBV5-4|NA|TRBD2
TGTGCCAGCAGCTTCCAGGCTAGCGGGTCCTACGAGCAGTACTTC
CASSFQASGSYEQYF
>TRBJ2-1|TRBV5-6|NA|TRBD1
TGTGCCAGCAGCTCTGGGACAGGGTATGAGCAGTTCTTC
CASSSGTGYEQFF
>TRBJ1-5|TRBV2|NA|NA
TGTGCCAGCAGCGAACAGGGAAGGGCCCTACTCAATAGCAATCAGCCCCAGCATTTT
CASSEQGRALLNSNQPQHF
>TRBJ1-4|TRBV28|NA|TRBD1
TGTGCCAGCACCAACGCCGGGACAGGGAATGAAAAACTGTTTTTT
CASTNAGTGNEKLFF
>TRBJ2-2|TRBV29-1|NA|NA
TGCAGCGTGATTGATGATGAGGGGGCGAACACCGGGGAGCTGTTTTTT
CSVIDDEGANTGELFF
>TRBJ1-1|TRBV12-3/TRBV12-4|NA|NA
TGTGCCAGCAGTTTAAACAGTAACACTGAAGCTTTCTTT
CASSLNSNTEAFF
>TRBJ2-5|TRBV29-1|NA|TRBD2
TGCAGCGGGACTAGCGCCTCGGAGACCCAGTACTTC
CSGTSASETQYF
>TRBJ2-3|TRBV9|NA|NA
TGTGCCAGCAGCGTTTCAGGGATTCACACAGATACGCAGTATTTT
CASSVSGIHTDTQYF
>TRBJ2-7|TRBV19|NA|TRBD1
TGTGCCAGTAGTATCTTCGCACCCACTTGGACAGGGTCCCACGAGCAGTACTTC
CASSIFAPTWTGSHEQYF